Below, 13 T cell receptor beta chains from the same sample are listed, as sequenced in a study of human T cells and chemical hapten exposure (dated by TCRdb to the early 2020s). The meaning of the sample's time point label: patch test 2, 6 weeks after DPC sensitization. In the paper's terms, the treatment or condition label means: therapeutic diphenylcyclopropenone sensitization with weekly scalp DPC. Library creation used RACE. The data were produced on a NextSeq 500. TCRdb reran the public reads through fastp at Q25 and MiXCR, keeping productive beta chains. Entries are consolidated by CDR3 protein sequence, retaining the most common genes and DNA. This sample holds about 42,000 distinct CDR3 sequences; around 9.3% were observed only once. About 15% of the sample is taken by the ten largest. The source was whole blood, collected in connection with sensitization to the hapten diphenylcyclopropenone (DPC). The receptors stem from a woman between 40 and 50 years old with alopecia areata. Some clones in this sample may be carry-over from other donors' samples.

This clonotype came up many times. The rearrangement uses TRBV6-1 and TRBJ1-5; tentative D call: TRBD1 (6 bases). Trimming pared 3 bases from V and 7 bases from J, leaving 16 bases between. CDR1 MNHNS and CDR2 SASEGT come from the germline V gene. The CDR3 is 15 residues long. The CDR3 DNA reads TGTGCCAGCAGTGAGGGGGCAACAGGGATCCAGCCCCAGCATTTT. Protein product: CASSEGATGIQPQHF.

This clonotype was observed many times. The V call is TRBV18, the J call TRBJ2-7; TRBD2 is a possible D gene (7 bases). CDR3 length: 16 amino acids. Germline values: CDR1 KGHSH, CDR2 LQKENI. Between the trimmed V and J ends, which lost 1 base and 6 bases, there was a span of 19 bases. CDR3 coding DNA: TGTGCCAGCTCACCACTAGGCGGGGGCGCCGATGGCGAGCAGTACTTC. Amino acids: CASSPLGGGADGEQYF.

The chain links TRBV12-3 or TRBV12-4 to TRBJ1-2; D unresolved. V was cut by 6 bases and J by 6 bases, with 17 bases left in between. The CDR3 loop spans 14 amino acids. CDR3 residues: CASSTLGLGNGYTF. DNA of the CDR3: TGTGCCAGCAGCACCCTCGGGCTGGGGAATGGCTACACCTTC.

This clonotype was detected a few times. J is TRBJ1-1 and V is TRBV5-1; a weak D match, TRBD1 (6 bases). The V end lost 0 bases, the J end lost 3 bases, and 9 bases lay between the germline ends. CDR1 and CDR2 from the germline V gene are SGHRS and YFSETQ. The CDR3 runs to 14 residues. Written as DNA, the CDR3 is TGCGCCAGCAGCTTGGAGCCAGGGGACACTGAAGCTTTCTTT. It yields the protein CASSLEPGDTEAFF.

This clonotype was observed many times. The gene calls are TRBV6-2 or TRBV6-3 and TRBJ1-2, with 7 bases lining up with TRBD1. The CDR3 runs to 13 residues. V trimming: 5 bases; J trimming: 4 bases; junction bases outside the gene matches: 4. The V gene's germline CDR1 is MNHEY and CDR2 SVGEGT. The DNA of the CDR3 is TGTGCCAGCAGTGGGACAGAGTTCTATGGCTACACCTTC. The encoded protein is CASSGTEFYGYTF.

This clonotype was counted many times. The genes are TRBV6-2 or TRBV6-3 and TRBJ1-5; D not certain. The germline CDR1 and CDR2 sequences are MNHEY and SVGEGT. V gave up 9 bases and J gave up 1 base, with 10 bases separating them. CDR3 size: 13 residues. In DNA form, the CDR3 reads TGTGCCAGTAGGGATCCAAGCAATCAGCCCCAGCATTTT. This sequence encodes CASRDPSNQPQHF.

The table lists this clonotype with many counts. The rearrangement joins TRBV7-9 to TRBJ2-5, with 9 bases matching TRBD2. J gave up 5 bases and V 7 bases, and 8 bases lay outside the gene matches. CDR3 length equals 14 residues. CDR1 and CDR2 (germline): SEHNR, FQNEAQ (reference sequence). CDR3 bases: TGTGCCAGCACCACCCCTGGGACTAGCGAGACCCAGTACTTC. As protein: CASTTPGTSETQYF.

This clonotype was seen a handful of times. This sequence joins TRBV7-9 and TRBJ1-1; D not certain. The CDR3 is made up of 11 amino acids. Trimming removed 5 bases at V and 10 bases at J, with 11 bases between. Germline V lookup: CDR1 SEHNR, CDR2 FQNEAQ (reference sequence). CDR3 DNA: TGTGCCAGCAGCGTGGGATGGGGAGCTTTCTTT. It is translated as CASSVGWGAFF.

The table lists this clonotype with many counts. The CDR3 DNA follows: TGTGCCAGCAGCCCTAGAGTGGGAGACAGGGGGCCCTACGAGCAGTACTTC. Translating gives CASSPRVGDRGPYEQYF. The chain uses TRBV7-9 and TRBJ2-7; TRBD1 matches at 10 bases. Germline V gives CDR1 SEHNR, CDR2 FQNEAQ (reference sequence). V lost 5 bases and J lost 2; bases outside the gene matches: 12. There are 17 residues in the CDR3.

This clonotype has a handful of counts. V gene TRBV12-3 or TRBV12-4 combines with J gene TRBJ2-5; 12 positions match TRBD2. The CDR3 is made up of 16 amino acids. With 4 bases clipped from V and 1 base from J, the junction kept 4 bases outside the gene matches. The CDR3 DNA follows: TGTGCCAGCAGTTGGACTAGCGGGGTACTCCAAGAGACCCAGTACTTC. It translates to CASSWTSGVLQETQYF.

This clonotype was seen repeatedly, ten times or more. The J gene is TRBJ1-4, the V gene TRBV7-3; 7 positions match TRBD1. Germline assignment: CDR1 SGHTA and CDR2 FQGTGA. Trimming removed 5 bases from V and 7 bases from J; junction bases left unmatched: 4. The CDR3 extends over 13 amino acids. CDR3 protein: CASSERQGEKLFF. Written as DNA, the CDR3 is TGTGCCAGCAGCGAAAGACAGGGTGAAAAACTGTTTTTT. Based on the CDR3 plus reference TRBV7-3 and TRBJ1-4, the full variable domain is GAGVSQTPSNKVTEKGKYVELRCDPISGHTALYWYRQSLGQGPEFLIYFQGTGAADDSGLPNDRFFAVRPEGSVSTLKIQRTERGDSAVYLCASSERQGEKLFFGSGTQLSVL.

Only a few counts were recorded for this clonotype. V usage is TRBV11-3 and J usage is TRBJ2-1; 9 bases fit TRBD2. The CDR3 is made up of 15 amino acids. J lost 9 bases, V lost 5 bases, and 11 bases had no gene match. Germline lookup yields CDR1 SGHNT and CDR2 YENEEA. The CDR3 region has the DNA TGTGCCAGCAGCAAAATGCGGGGGGGCGGCGTTGAGCAGTTCTTC. Its protein is CASSKMRGGGVEQFF.

Only a few counts were recorded for this clonotype. The chain uses TRBV10-1 and TRBJ2-7; 9 bases agree with TRBD1. The V and J ends lost 8 bases and 3 bases, in that order; junction bases with no gene match: 14. The CDR3 covers 16 residues. The germline CDR1 and CDR2 sequences are WNHNN and SYGVQD (reference sequence). The CDR3 nucleotides read TGCGCCAGCCTCTCCCGGGACAGGGTTTCAAGCTACGAGCAGTACTTC. Encoded protein: CASLSRDRVSSYEQYF.